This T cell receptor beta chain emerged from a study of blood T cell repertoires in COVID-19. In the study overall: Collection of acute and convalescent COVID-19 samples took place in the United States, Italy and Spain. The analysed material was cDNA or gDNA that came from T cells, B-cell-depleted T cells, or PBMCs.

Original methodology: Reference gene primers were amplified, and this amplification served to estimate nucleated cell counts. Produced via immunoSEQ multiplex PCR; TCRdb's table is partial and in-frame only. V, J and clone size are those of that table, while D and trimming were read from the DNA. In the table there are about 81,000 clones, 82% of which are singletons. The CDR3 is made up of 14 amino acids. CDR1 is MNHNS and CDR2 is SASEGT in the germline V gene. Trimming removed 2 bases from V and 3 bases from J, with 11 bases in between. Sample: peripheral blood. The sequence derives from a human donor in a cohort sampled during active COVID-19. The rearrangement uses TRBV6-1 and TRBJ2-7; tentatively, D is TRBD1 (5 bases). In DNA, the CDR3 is TGTGCCAGCAGTGAAAGGCAGGGTAACTACGAGCAGTACTTC. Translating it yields CASSERQGNYEQYF.